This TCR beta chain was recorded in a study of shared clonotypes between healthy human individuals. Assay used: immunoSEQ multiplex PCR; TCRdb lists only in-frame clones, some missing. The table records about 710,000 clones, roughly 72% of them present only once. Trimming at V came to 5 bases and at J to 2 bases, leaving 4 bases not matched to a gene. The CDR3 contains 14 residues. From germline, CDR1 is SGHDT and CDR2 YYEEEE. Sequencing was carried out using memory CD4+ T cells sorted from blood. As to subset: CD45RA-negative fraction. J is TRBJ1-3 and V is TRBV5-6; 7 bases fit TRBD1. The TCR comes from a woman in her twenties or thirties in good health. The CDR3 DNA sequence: TGTGCCAGCAGAGTACAGGGGACTGGAAACACCATATATTTT. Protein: CASRVQGTGNTIYF.